The 3 T cell receptor beta chains below all came from one sample that was sequenced in a study of T cell responses to AZD1222 COVID-19 vaccine. TCRdb's table, derived via immunoSEQ multiplex PCR, lists solely in-frame clones and lacks some. The repertoire has roughly 130,000 clones, about 86% of them found once; the top ten carry less than 15%. The sample was peripheral blood, taken on day 0 of AZD1222 vaccination. All receptors derive from an adult in good health.

This clone was found once. The rearrangement links TRBV27 to TRBJ2-3, with a tentative D call TRBD2 (6 bases). Trimming took 2 bases from V and 0 from J, leaving 9 bases between them. The CDR3 runs to 15 residues. Germline V gene lookup returns CDR1 MNHEY and CDR2 SMNVEV (reference sequence). CDR3: CASSLLGTSTDTQYF. In DNA, the CDR3 is TGTGCCAGCAGTTTACTGGGGACTAGCACAGATACGCAGTATTTT.

V is TRBV5-4 and J is TRBJ2-3; TRBD2 matches at 9 bases. The length of the CDR3 is 15 residues. V dropped 4 bases and J dropped 2; count of bases not matched to a gene: 5. The germline CDR1 and CDR2 sequences are SGHNT and YYREEE (reference sequence). CDR3 residues: CASSPRLAVTDTQYF. DNA of the CDR3: TGTGCCAGCAGCCCGAGACTAGCGGTCACAGATACGCAGTATTTT. Drawing the rest from reference TRBV5-4 and TRBJ2-3, the complete variable domain is ETGVTQSPTHLIKTRGQQVTLRCSSQSGHNTVSWYQQALGQGPQFIFQYYREEENGRGNFPPRFSGLQFPNYSSELNVNALELDDSALYLCASSPRLAVTDTQYFGPGTRLTVL.

The chain employs TRBV6-5 and TRBJ2-1, with D possibly being TRBD2 (6 bases). The germline V gene encodes CDR1 MNHEY and CDR2 SVGAGI. The CDR3 extends over 12 amino acids. V lost 8 bases and J 4 bases, leaving 9 bases between the germline ends. The CDR3 loop reads CASHGGYNEQFF. As DNA, the CDR3 is TGTGCCAGCCACGGGGGTTACAATGAGCAGTTCTTC.